The sequence of this T cell receptor (beta chain) was determined in a study of Tregs in tolerant kidney transplant recipients. Study-level points and caveats: Expanding Tregs on activated donor B cells appeared to best identify donor-specific TCRbeta clones.

Details on this clone: What it binds is not known.

The V end lost 6 bases, the J end lost 3 bases, and 23 bases lay between the germline ends. CDR1 is SQVTM, CDR2 ANQGSEA, per germline. The CDR3 loop spans 16 amino acids. Sequencing was performed with immunoSEQ multiplex PCR; in TCRdb, only in-frame clones are kept and a portion is missing. Of about 69,000 clones detected, roughly 89% appear once; the ten largest clones hold approximately 0.39%. The sequencing here drew on CD4+ T cells from blood, taken before the transplant. This chain joins TRBV29-1 and TRBJ2-5; the D gene is possibly TRBD1 (6 bases). The TCR sequence derives from a human donor who received a combined kidney and bone marrow transplant. The CDR3 DNA reads TGCAGCGTGGTGGGACACTCGAGCCAACCCAAAGAGACCCAGTACTTC. The encoded protein is CSVVGHSSQPKETQYF.